This entry features one TCR beta chain sequence. The PCR ran on 60 Vbeta and 13 Jbeta primers. Clones were read by immunoSEQ multiplex PCR, and TCRdb kept only the in-frame ones, dropping some. The table includes just under 45,000 clones, more than 45% detected once. V was cut by 8 bases and J by 6 bases, with 14 bases left in between. Looked up from germline, CDR1 is GTSNPN and CDR2 is SVGIG (reference sequence). The CDR3 is 12 amino acids. This entry is derived from a study of cytomegalovirus exposure and HLA in healthy donors. This chain connects TRBV30 to TRBJ2-1; D may be TRBD1 (5 bases). The TCR comes from a man between 60 and 70 years old in good health and CMV-seronegative. Source material: PBMCs. CDR3 loop: CAGEGAPNEQFF. The CDR3, as DNA: TGTGCCGGTGAAGGGGCCCCCAATGAGCAGTTCTTC.